This T cell receptor (beta chain) derives from a study of blood T cell repertoires in COVID-19. Study-level information: COVID-19 samples from acute and convalescent phases originated in the United States, Italy and Spain.

CDR1 is SSHAT and CDR2 is FNYEAQ in the germline V gene (reference sequence). The V and J ends lost 5 bases and 3 bases, in that order; junction bases with no gene match: 4. CDR3 length equals 13 residues. As processed by the authors: For nucleated cells, counts were estimated from reference gene primer amplification. Profiled with immunoSEQ multiplex PCR; TCRdb holds only in-frame clones, not every one. V and J calls and clone size come straight from that table; D and trimming were deduced from the DNA. The data contain about 210,000 clones, 86% of them seen just once; the ten biggest clones take up 0.7% to 0.95%.

This clonotype was obtained from a woman aged 70 to 79 with acute or convalescent COVID-19. V usage is TRBV7-7 and J usage is TRBJ2-7, with TRBD1 matching 7 bases. Sequencing used peripheral blood. The CDR3 reads CASSIGTDYEQYF. The CDR3 bases are TGTGCCAGCAGCATTGGGACAGACTACGAGCAGTACTTC.